This TCR beta chain was retrieved from a study of shared clonotypes between healthy human individuals. This clone has just a few counts. The germline gives CDR1 SGHDT, CDR2 YYEEEE. CDR3 size: 16 residues. Trimming took off 5 bases at V and 0 bases at J, with 17 bases between the two ends. The data were produced by immunoSEQ multiplex PCR, yet TCRdb's version contains in-frame clones alone and is incomplete. The table has 110,000 or so clones, about 67% seen once. The genes are TRBV5-6 and TRBJ1-1; D possibly corresponds to TRBD1 (6 bases). This clonotype originated in a woman aged 25 to 39 in good health. The specimen sequenced was memory CD8+ T cells sorted from blood. Subset defined: CD45RO+ cells pooled with CCR7-negative TemRA cells. CDR3 nucleotides: TGTGCCAGCAGGGAGGTTCAACAGGGCATGAACACTGAAGCTTTCTTT. It encodes CASREVQQGMNTEAFF.